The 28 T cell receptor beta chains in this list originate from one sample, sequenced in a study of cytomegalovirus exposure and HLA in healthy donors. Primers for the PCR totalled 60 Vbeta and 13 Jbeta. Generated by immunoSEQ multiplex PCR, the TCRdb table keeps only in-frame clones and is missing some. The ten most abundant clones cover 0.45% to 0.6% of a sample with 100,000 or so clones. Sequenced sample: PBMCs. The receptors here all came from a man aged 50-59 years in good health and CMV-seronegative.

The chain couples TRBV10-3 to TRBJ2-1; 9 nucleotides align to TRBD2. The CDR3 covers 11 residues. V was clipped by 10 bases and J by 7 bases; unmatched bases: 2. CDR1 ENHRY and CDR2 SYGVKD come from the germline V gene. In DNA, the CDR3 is TGTGCCACTAGCGGGGTTAATGAGCAGTTCTTC. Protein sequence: CATSGVNEQFF.

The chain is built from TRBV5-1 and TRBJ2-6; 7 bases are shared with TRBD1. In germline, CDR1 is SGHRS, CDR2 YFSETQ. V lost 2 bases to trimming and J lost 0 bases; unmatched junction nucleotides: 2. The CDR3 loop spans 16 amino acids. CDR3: CASSFTGDSGANVLTF. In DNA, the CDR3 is TGCGCCAGCAGCTTTACAGGGGACTCTGGGGCCAACGTCCTGACTTTC.

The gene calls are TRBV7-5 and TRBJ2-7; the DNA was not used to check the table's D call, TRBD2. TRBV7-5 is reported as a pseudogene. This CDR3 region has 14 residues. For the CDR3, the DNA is TGTGCCAGAAGCTTGACACCGACTAACTACGAGCAGTACTTC. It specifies CARSLTPTNYEQYF.

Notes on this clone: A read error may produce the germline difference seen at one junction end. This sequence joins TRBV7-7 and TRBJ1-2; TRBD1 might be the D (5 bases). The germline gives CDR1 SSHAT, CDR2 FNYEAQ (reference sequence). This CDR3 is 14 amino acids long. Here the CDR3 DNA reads TGTGCTAGCAGACGGTTGACAGTGTCGGGTGGCTACACCTTC. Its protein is CASRRLTVSGGYTF.

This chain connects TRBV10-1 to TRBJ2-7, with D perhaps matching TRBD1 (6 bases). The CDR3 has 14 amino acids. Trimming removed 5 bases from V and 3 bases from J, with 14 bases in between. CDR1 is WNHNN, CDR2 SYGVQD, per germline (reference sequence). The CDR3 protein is CASSMAGALYEQYF. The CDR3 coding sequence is TGCGCCAGCAGTATGGCAGGGGCCCTCTACGAGCAGTACTTC.

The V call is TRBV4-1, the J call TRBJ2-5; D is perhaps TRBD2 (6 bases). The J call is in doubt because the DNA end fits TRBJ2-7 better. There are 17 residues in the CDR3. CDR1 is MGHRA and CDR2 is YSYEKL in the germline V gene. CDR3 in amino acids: CASSQEGTQVPSYEQYF. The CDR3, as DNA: TGCGCCAGCAGCCAAGAAGGGACTCAAGTCCCATCCTACGAGCAGTACTTC.

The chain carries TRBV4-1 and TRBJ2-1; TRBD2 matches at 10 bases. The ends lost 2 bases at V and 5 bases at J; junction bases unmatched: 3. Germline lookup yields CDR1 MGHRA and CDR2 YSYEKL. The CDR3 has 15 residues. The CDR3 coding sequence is TGCGCCAGCAGCCAAAGCGGGAGGGATGACAATGAGCAGTTCTTC. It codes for CASSQSGRDDNEQFF.

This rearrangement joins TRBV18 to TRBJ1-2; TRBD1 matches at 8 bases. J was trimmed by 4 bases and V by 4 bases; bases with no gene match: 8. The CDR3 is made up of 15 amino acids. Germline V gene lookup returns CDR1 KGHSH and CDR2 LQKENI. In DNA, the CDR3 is TGTGCCAGCTCACGCGATTTTGGACAGGGCTATGGCTACACCTTC. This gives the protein CASSRDFGQGYGYTF.

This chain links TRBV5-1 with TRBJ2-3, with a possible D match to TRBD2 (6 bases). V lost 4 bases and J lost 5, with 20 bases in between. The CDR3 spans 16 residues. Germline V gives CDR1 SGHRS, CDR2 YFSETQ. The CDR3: CASSPNSPLAVDTQYF. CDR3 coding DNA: TGCGCCAGCAGCCCCAATTCCCCACTAGCTGTAGATACGCAGTATTTT.

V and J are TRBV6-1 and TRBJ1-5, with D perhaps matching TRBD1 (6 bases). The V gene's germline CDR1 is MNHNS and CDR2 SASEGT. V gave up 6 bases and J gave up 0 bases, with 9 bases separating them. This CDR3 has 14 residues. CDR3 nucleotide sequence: TGTGCCAGCAGGGACAGCTATAGCAATCAGCCCCAGCATTTT. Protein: CASRDSYSNQPQHF.

CDR3 DNA sequence: TGTGCCAGCAGCCAAGGGGAGGGAGGAGGGACTGAAGCTTTCTTT. Translation gives CASSQGEGGGTEAFF. The rearrangement links TRBV4-2 to TRBJ1-1, with unresolved D. Germline loops: CDR1 LGHNA, CDR2 YNFKEQ. The CDR3 is 15 residues long. V lost 1 base, J lost 5 bases, and 14 bases lay in between.

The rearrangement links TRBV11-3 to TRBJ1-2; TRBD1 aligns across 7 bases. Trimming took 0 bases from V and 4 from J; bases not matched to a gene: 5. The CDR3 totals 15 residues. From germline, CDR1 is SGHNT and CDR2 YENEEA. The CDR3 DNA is TGTGCCAGCAGCTTAGATCGCAGACAGGGCTATGGCTACACCTTC. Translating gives CASSLDRRQGYGYTF.

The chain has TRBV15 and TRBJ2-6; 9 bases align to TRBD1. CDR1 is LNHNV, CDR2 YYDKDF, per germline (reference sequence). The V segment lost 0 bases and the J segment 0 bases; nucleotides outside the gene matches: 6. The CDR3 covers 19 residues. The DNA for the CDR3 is TGTGCCACCAGCAGAGATTGGGGACAGGGAAGCTCTGGGGCCAACGTCCTGACTTTC. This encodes CATSRDWGQGSSGANVLTF.

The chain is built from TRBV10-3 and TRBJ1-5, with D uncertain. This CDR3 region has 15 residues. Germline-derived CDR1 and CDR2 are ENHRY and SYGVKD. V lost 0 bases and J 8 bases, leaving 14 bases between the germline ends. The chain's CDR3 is CAISESLTGSEPQHF. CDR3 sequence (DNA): TGTGCCATCAGTGAGTCACTGACGGGAAGCGAGCCCCAGCATTTT.

CDR3 coding DNA: TGTGCCAGCTCTGCTAATCCACTAGCGGGAGGGTACGAGCAGTACTTC. This sequence encodes CASSANPLAGGYEQYF. This sequence joins TRBV2 and TRBJ2-7; TRBD2 matches at 13 bases. The germline V gene encodes CDR1 SNHLY and CDR2 FYNNEI. This CDR3 contains 16 residues. The J segment lost 4 bases and the V segment lost 8 bases, leaving 11 bases of the junction unmatched.

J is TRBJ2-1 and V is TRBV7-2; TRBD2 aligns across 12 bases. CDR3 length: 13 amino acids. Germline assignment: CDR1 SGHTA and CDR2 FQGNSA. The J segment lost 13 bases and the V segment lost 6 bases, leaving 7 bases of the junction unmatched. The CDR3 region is CASRPTSGRHQFF. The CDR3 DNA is TGTGCCAGCAGGCCGACTAGCGGGAGACACCAGTTCTTC.

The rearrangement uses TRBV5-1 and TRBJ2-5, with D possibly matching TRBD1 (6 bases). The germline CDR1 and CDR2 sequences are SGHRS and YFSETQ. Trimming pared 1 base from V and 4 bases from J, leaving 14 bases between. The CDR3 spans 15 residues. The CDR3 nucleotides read TGCGCCAGCAGCTTGTCAGGGGTGCGAGGAGAGACCCAGTACTTC. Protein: CASSLSGVRGETQYF. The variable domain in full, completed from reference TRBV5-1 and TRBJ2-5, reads KAGVTQTPRYLIKTRGQQVTLSCSPISGHRSVSWYQQTPGQGLQFLFEYFSETQRNKGNFPGRFSGRQFSNSRSEMNVSTLELGDSALYLCASSLSGVRGETQYFGPGTRLLVL.

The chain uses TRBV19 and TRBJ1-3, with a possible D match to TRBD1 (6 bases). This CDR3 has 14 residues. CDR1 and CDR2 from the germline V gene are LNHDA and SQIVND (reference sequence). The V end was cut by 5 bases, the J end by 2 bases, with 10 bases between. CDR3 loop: CASSYTGTGNTIYF. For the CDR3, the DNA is TGTGCCAGTAGTTATACAGGGACTGGAAACACCATATATTTT.

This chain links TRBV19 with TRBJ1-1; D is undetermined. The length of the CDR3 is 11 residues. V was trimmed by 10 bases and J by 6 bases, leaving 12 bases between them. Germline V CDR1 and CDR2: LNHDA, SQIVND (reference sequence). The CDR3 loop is CATFVGAEAFF. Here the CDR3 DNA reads TGTGCCACCTTCGTGGGAGCTGAAGCTTTCTTT. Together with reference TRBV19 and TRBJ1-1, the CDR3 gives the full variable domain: DGGITQSPKYLFRKEGQNVTLSCEQNLNHDAMYWYRQDPGQGLRLIYYSQIVNDFQKGDIAEGYSVSREKKESFPLTVTSAQKNPTAFYLCATFVGAEAFFGQGTRLTVV.

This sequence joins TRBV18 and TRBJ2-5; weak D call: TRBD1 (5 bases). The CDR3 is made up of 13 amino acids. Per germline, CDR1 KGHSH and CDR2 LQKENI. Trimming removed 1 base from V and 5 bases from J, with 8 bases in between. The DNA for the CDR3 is TGTGCCAGCTCACCACAGGGGCGGGAGACCCAGTACTTC. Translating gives CASSPQGRETQYF.

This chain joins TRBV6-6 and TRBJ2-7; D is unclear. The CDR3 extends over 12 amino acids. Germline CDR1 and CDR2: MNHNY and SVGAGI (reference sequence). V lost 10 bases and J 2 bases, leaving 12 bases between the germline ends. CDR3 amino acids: CATHSSPYEQYF. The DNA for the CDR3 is TGTGCCACCCACAGCTCCCCCTACGAGCAGTACTTC.

As DNA, the CDR3 is TGCGCCAGCAGATTACTAGCGGGGGGGCACACCGGGGAGCTGTTTTTT. Translation: CASRLLAGGHTGELFF. This chain links TRBV10-2 with TRBJ2-2; 13 nucleotides align to TRBD2. The germline CDR1 and CDR2 sequences are WSHSY and SAAADI. Unmatched junction bases numbered 4, after V lost 6 bases and J lost 3 bases. The CDR3 consists of 16 residues.

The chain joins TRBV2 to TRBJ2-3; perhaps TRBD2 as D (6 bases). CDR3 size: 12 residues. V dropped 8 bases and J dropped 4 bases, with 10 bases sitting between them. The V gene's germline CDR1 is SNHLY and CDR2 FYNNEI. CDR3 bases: TGTGCCAGCCTGGAGGGACCAGATACGCAGTATTTT. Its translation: CASLEGPDTQYF. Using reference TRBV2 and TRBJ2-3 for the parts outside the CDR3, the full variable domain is EPEVTQTPSHQVTQMGQEVILRCVPISNHLYFYWYRQILGQKVEFLVSFYNNEISEKSEIFDDQFSVERPDGSNFTLKIRSTKLEDSAMYFCASLEGPDTQYFGPGTRLTVL.

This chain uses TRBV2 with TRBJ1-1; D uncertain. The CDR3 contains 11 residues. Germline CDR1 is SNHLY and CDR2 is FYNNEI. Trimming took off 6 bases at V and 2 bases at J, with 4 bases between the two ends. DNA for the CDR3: TGTGCCAGCAGCACAAACACTGAAGCTTTCTTT. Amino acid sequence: CASSTNTEAFF.

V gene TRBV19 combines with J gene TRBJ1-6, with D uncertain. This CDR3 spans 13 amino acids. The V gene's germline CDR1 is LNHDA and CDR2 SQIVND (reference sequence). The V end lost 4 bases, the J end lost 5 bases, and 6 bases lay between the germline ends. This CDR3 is CASSTGNNSPLHF. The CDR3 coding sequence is TGTGCCAGTAGTACAGGAAATAATTCACCCCTCCACTTT.

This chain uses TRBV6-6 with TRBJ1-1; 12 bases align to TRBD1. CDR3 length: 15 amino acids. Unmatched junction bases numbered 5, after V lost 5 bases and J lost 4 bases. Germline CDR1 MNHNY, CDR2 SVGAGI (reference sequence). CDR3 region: CASSTGQGAITEAFF. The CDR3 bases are TGTGCCAGCAGTACGGGACAGGGGGCCATCACTGAAGCTTTCTTT.

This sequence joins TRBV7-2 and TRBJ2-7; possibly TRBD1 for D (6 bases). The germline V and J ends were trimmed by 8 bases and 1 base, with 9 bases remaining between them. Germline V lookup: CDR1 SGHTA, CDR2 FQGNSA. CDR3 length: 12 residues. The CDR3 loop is CASSQGSYEQYF. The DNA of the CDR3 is TGTGCCAGCTCTCAGGGGTCCTACGAGCAGTACTTC.

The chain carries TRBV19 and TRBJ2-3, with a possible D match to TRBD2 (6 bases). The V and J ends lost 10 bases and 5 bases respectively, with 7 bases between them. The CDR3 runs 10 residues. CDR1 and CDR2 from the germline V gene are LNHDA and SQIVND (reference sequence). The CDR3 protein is CAIGGDTQYF. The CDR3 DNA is TGTGCCATCGGGGGAGATACGCAGTATTTT.